This paragraph reports one T cell receptor beta chain. In the authors' workflow: Counts of nucleated cells, estimated from reference gene primer amplification, were obtained. Repertoires were generated with immunoSEQ multiplex PCR, while TCRdb's copy carries only in-frame clones and drops some. From that table come the V and J calls and clone size; the DNA was used to work out D and trimming. The table records more than 85,000 clones, 75% to 85% of them present only once. The data stem from a study of blood T cell repertoires in COVID-19. Study background: Samples representing acute and convalescent COVID-19 were sourced from the United States, Italy and Spain. PBMCs, B-cell-depleted T cells, or T cells provided the cDNA or gDNA that made up the material.

V shed 3 bases, J shed 3 bases, and the junction held 5 bases outside the gene matches. The CDR3 runs to 14 residues. Germline-derived CDR1 and CDR2 are SGHRS and YFSETQ. V usage is TRBV5-1 and J usage is TRBJ2-7; 8 nucleotides align to TRBD2. The specimen sequenced was peripheral blood. This receptor was taken from a man aged 70-80 years with acute or convalescent COVID-19. The CDR3 sequence: CASSSGGFDYEQYF. The CDR3 nucleotides are TGCGCCAGCAGCTCGGGGGGGTTTGACTACGAGCAGTACTTC.